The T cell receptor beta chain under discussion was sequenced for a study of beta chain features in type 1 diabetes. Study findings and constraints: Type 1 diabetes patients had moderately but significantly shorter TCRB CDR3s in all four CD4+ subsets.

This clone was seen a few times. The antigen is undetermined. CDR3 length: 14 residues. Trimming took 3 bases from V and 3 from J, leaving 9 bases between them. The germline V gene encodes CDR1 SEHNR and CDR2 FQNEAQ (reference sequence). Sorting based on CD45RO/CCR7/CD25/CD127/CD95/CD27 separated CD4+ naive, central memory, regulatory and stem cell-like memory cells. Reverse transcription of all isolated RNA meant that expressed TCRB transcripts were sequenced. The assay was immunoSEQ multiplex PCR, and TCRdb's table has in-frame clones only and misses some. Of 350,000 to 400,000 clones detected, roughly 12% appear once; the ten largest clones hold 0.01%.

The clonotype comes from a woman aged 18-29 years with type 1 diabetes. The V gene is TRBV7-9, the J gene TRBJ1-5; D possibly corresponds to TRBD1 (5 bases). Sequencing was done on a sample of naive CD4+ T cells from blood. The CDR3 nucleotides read TGTGCCAGCAGCTTGGCAGGGAACAATCAGCCCCAGCATTTT. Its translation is CASSLAGNNQPQHF.